The 23 T cell receptor beta chains below were found in one sample sequenced in a study of a mutant IDH1 vaccine in newly diagnosed glioma. The data were produced by immunoSEQ multiplex PCR, yet TCRdb's version contains in-frame clones alone and is incomplete. The table has roughly 60,000 clones, about four fifths seen once. Time point indicated: week 11, during vaccination. Each dose of the vaccine consisted of 300 ug of mutant IDH1 20-mer peptide, with topical imiquimod. Their cognate antigens are unknown. Material: PBMCs, obtained from a glioma patient whose treatment included an IDH1 peptide vaccine. These receptors all stem from a man aged 25 to 40 with glioma.

The CDR3 coding sequence is TGTGCCAGCAGCCAAGATAGGGGGGGAGTGAACACCATATATTTT. Its translation: CASSQDRGGVNTIYF. The chain couples TRBV4-2 to TRBJ1-3; TRBD1 might be the D (6 bases). This CDR3 has 15 residues. In germline, CDR1 is LGHNA, CDR2 YNFKEQ. Trimming shortened V by 0 bases and J by 7 bases, and 13 bases separated the two germline ends.

This chain connects TRBV28 to TRBJ2-6, with D perhaps matching TRBD2 (6 bases). The germline V gene has CDR1 MDHEN and CDR2 SYDVKM. Trimming removed 5 bases at V and 4 bases at J, with 15 bases between. The CDR3 covers 16 residues. In nucleotides, the CDR3 is TGTGCCAGCAGTGCCCGGGGGTTGGTCGGGGCCAACGTCCTGACTTTC. Translation gives CASSARGLVGANVLTF. Drawing the rest from reference TRBV28 and TRBJ2-6, the complete variable domain is DVKVTQSSRYLVKRTGEKVFLECVQDMDHENMFWYRQDPGLGLRLIYFSYDVKMKEKGDIPEGYSVSREKKERFSLILESASTNQTSMYLCASSARGLVGANVLTFGAGSRLTVL.

The rearrangement links TRBV19 to TRBJ1-4; 7 nucleotides match TRBD1. V was clipped by 5 bases and J by 4 bases; unmatched bases: 7. Germline V lookup: CDR1 LNHDA, CDR2 SQIVND (reference sequence). This CDR3 spans 15 amino acids. Here the CDR3 reads CASSSIPGGNEKLFF. CDR3 nucleotides: TGTGCCAGTAGTTCCATCCCAGGGGGTAATGAAAAACTGTTTTTT.

The chain employs TRBV2 and TRBJ2-7; unclear D gene. The CDR3 length is 15 residues. Trimming cost V 6 bases and J 1 base, with 16 bases left between them. Per germline, CDR1 SNHLY and CDR2 FYNNEI. The CDR3 region has the DNA TGTGCCAGCAGAAAAAGGGTTACAGATTCCTACGAGCAGTACTTC. It encodes CASRKRVTDSYEQYF.

This sequence joins TRBV10-3 and TRBJ2-7; 9 bases are shared with TRBD1. Germline assignment: CDR1 ENHRY and CDR2 SYGVKD. This CDR3 contains 15 residues. V shed 3 bases, J shed 6 bases, and the junction held 9 bases outside the gene matches. CDR3 DNA sequence: TGTGCCATCAGTGACCCGGGACAGGGCGATCCCGAGCAGTACTTC. Translated: CAISDPGQGDPEQYF.

The genes are TRBV7-3 and TRBJ2-5, with D uncertain. CDR1 is SGHTA, CDR2 FQGTGA, per germline. This CDR3 is 14 amino acids long. V gave up 0 bases and J gave up 4 bases, with 9 bases separating them. The chain's CDR3 is CASSLTGPRETQYF. In DNA form, the CDR3 reads TGTGCCAGCAGCTTAACGGGCCCCCGAGAGACCCAGTACTTC. The full variable domain, its missing parts supplied by reference TRBV7-3 and TRBJ2-5, is GAGVSQTPSNKVTEKGKYVELRCDPISGHTALYWYRQSLGQGPEFLIYFQGTGAADDSGLPNDRFFAVRPEGSVSTLKIQRTERGDSAVYLCASSLTGPRETQYFGPGTRLLVL.

J is TRBJ2-7 and V is TRBV9; D not certain. Germline loops: CDR1 SGDLS, CDR2 YYNGEE. The CDR3 contains 12 residues. Trimming took 10 bases from V and 6 from J, leaving 17 bases between them. DNA of the CDR3: TGTGCCTCCTCAGGCGGTAGCCGCGAGCAGTACTTC. Its protein product is CASSGGSREQYF.

The chain combines TRBV21-1 with TRBJ2-7; the D call in the table, TRBD1, was not verified against the DNA. TRBV21-1 is described as a pseudogene. This CDR3 is 16 amino acids long. CDR3 residues: CASSKGTTKLSLEQYF. In nucleotides, the CDR3 is TGTGCCAGCAGCAAAGGAACAACGAAGTTAAGTCTCGAGCAGTACTTC.

This clone was seen only a few times. This chain uses TRBV27 with TRBJ2-4, with 7 bases matching TRBD1. Germline V CDR1 and CDR2: MNHEY, SMNVEV (reference sequence). The trim removed 5 bases at V and 7 bases at J, leaving 8 bases unmatched. The CDR3 loop spans 14 amino acids. CDR3 sequence: CASSQQGLGNIQYF. The CDR3 DNA follows: TGTGCCAGCAGTCAACAGGGGTTAGGCAACATTCAGTACTTC.

The V call is TRBV7-2, the J call TRBJ1-2; 7 bases align to TRBD1. This CDR3 comprises 14 residues. Germline V CDR1 and CDR2: SGHTA, FQGNSA. V lost 3 bases and J lost 6; bases outside the gene matches: 7. The CDR3 coding sequence is TGTGCCAGCAGCTTCCCATCGGGACAGAATGGCTACACCTTC. This sequence encodes CASSFPSGQNGYTF.

J is TRBJ1-6 and V is TRBV6-1; D is possibly TRBD1 (6 bases). Germline CDR1 reads MNHNS; CDR2 reads SASEGT. The CDR3 sequence is 15 residues long. Between the trimmed V and J ends, which lost 3 bases and 7 bases, there was a span of 13 bases. The CDR3 loop is CASSDFDRPNSPLHF. The DNA for the CDR3 is TGTGCCAGCAGTGACTTCGACAGGCCAAATTCACCCCTCCACTTT.

CDR3 residues: CASSFKGRPLHF. CDR3 DNA sequence: TGTGCCAGCAGCTTTAAGGGAAGACCCCTCCACTTT. The J gene is TRBJ1-6, the V gene TRBV11-1; D remains ambiguous. Germline loops: CDR1 SGHAT, CDR2 FQDESV (reference sequence). V dropped 3 bases and J dropped 12 bases, with 9 bases sitting between them. The CDR3 totals 12 residues.

The chain uses TRBV5-1 and TRBJ1-1; a possible D gene is TRBD1 (6 bases). The CDR3 covers 15 residues. The V gene lost 2 bases and the J gene lost 1 base, with 12 bases spanning the gap. The germline CDR1 and CDR2 sequences are SGHRS and YFSETQ. The CDR3, as DNA: TGCGCCAGCAGCTTAACAGGGATTGAGAACACTGAAGCTTTCTTT. Its protein is CASSLTGIENTEAFF.

J is TRBJ1-1 and V is TRBV7-6; D uncertain. The CDR3 consists of 14 residues. V was trimmed by 0 bases and J by 5 bases, leaving 10 bases between them. Germline CDR1 and CDR2: SGHVS and FNYEAQ. The CDR3 DNA is TGTGCCAGCAGCTTAGCGGGTCCGAGGACTGAAGCTTTCTTT. Protein product: CASSLAGPRTEAFF. Full variable domain (rest looked up from reference TRBV7-6 and TRBJ1-1): GAGVSQSPRYKVTKRGQDVALRCDPISGHVSLYWYRQALGQGPEFLTYFNYEAQQDKSGLPNDRFSAERPEGSISTLTIQRTEQRDSAMYRCASSLAGPRTEAFFGQGTRLTVV.

This clone has only one observation. The chain has TRBV30 and TRBJ1-2; D may be TRBD1 (6 bases). CDR3 length: 15 amino acids. V was shortened by 4 bases and J by 4 bases, with 19 bases between the two germline ends. CDR1 GTSNPN and CDR2 SVGIG come from the germline V gene (reference sequence). The CDR3 is CAWMPYRVGFYGYTF. CDR3 DNA: TGTGCCTGGATGCCCTACAGGGTCGGGTTCTATGGCTACACCTTC. The full variable domain, in which reference TRBV30 and TRBJ1-2 provide the parts outside the CDR3, is SQTIHQWPATLVQPVGSPLSLECTVEGTSNPNLYWYRQAAGRGLQLLFYSVGIGQISSEVPQNLSASRPQDRQFILSSKKLLLSDSGFYLCAWMPYRVGFYGYTFGSGTRLTVV.

The J gene is TRBJ2-1, the V gene TRBV7-2; perhaps TRBD2 as D (7 bases). Germline-derived CDR1 and CDR2 are SGHTA and FQGNSA. This CDR3 comprises 16 residues. Deletions cut 3 bases from V and 1 base from J, with 13 bases between. The CDR3 DNA follows: TGTGCCAGCAGCTTTGTGGCGGGGGCGTCCTACAATGAGCAGTTCTTC. Translation gives CASSFVAGASYNEQFF.

The chain carries TRBV29-1 and TRBJ2-7, with TRBD2 identical over 11 bases. The CDR3 contains 13 residues. The ends lost 5 bases at V and 2 bases at J; junction bases unmatched: 2. The germline V gene has CDR1 SQVTM and CDR2 ANQGSEA. DNA for the CDR3: TGCAGCGTTAAGACTAGCGGGGCCTACGAGCAGTACTTC. Its translation: CSVKTSGAYEQYF.

This clone was picked up a small number of times. The chain recombines TRBV7-9 with TRBJ1-6; possibly TRBD1 for D (5 bases). CDR1 SEHNR and CDR2 FQNEAQ come from the germline V gene (reference sequence). Trimming pared 2 bases from V and 5 bases from J, leaving 10 bases between. The CDR3 has 15 residues. Here the CDR3 DNA reads TGTGCCAGCAGCTTAACTCTAGGGGATAATTCACCCCTCCACTTT. Its translation: CASSLTLGDNSPLHF.

The V gene is TRBV9, the J gene TRBJ1-3, with D unclear. The CDR3 covers 16 residues. The V end was cut by 0 bases, the J end by 0 bases, with 10 bases between. Germline V lookup: CDR1 SGDLS, CDR2 YYNGEE. The CDR3 region is CASSVDGLLSGNTIYF. The CDR3 DNA is TGTGCCAGCAGCGTAGATGGGCTCCTCTCTGGAAACACCATATATTTT. The complete variable domain, with remaining parts taken from reference TRBV9 and TRBJ1-3, reads DSGVTQTPKHLITATGQRVTLRCSPRSGDLSVYWYQQSLDQGLQFLIQYYNGEERAKGNILERFSAQQFPDLHSELNLSSLELGDSALYFCASSVDGLLSGNTIYFGEGSWLTVV.

The chain employs TRBV7-6 and TRBJ2-7; possibly TRBD1 or TRBD2 for D (5 bases each). The germline gives CDR1 SGHVS, CDR2 FNYEAQ. The CDR3 is 16 residues long. V lost 5 bases and J lost 3, with 20 bases in between. CDR3 amino acids: CASSPLFRDVGYEQYF. In DNA form, the CDR3 reads TGTGCCAGCAGCCCCCTGTTCAGGGACGTTGGCTACGAGCAGTACTTC.

This rearrangement joins TRBV18 to TRBJ2-7; TRBD1 matches 8 bases. V shed 1 base and J 5 bases; nucleotides not matched to a gene: 4. CDR3 length: 14 amino acids. Germline V gene data show CDR1 as KGHSH and CDR2 as LQKENI. CDR3: CASSPLGQGDEQYF. The CDR3 DNA is TGTGCCAGCTCACCACTCGGACAGGGCGACGAGCAGTACTTC.

This chain connects TRBV28 to TRBJ2-1; D possibly corresponds to TRBD2 (5 bases). The CDR3 is 12 amino acids. Trimming took 5 bases from V and 14 from J, leaving 16 bases between them. The V gene's germline CDR1 is MDHEN and CDR2 SYDVKM. CDR3 nucleotide sequence: TGTGCCAGCAGTCTCCTCCCGGGAAATAAGTTCTTC. It encodes CASSLLPGNKFF.

The V and J genes are TRBV6-6 and TRBJ2-1; 12 nucleotides agree with TRBD2. CDR1 and CDR2 (germline): MNHNY, SVGAGI (reference sequence). V shed 7 bases and J 7 bases; nucleotides not matched to a gene: 8. This CDR3 has 15 amino acids. The CDR3 region has the DNA TGTGCCAGCAACCTAGCGGGGGGGGGCAGAAATGAGCAGTTCTTC. Translated: CASNLAGGGRNEQFF.